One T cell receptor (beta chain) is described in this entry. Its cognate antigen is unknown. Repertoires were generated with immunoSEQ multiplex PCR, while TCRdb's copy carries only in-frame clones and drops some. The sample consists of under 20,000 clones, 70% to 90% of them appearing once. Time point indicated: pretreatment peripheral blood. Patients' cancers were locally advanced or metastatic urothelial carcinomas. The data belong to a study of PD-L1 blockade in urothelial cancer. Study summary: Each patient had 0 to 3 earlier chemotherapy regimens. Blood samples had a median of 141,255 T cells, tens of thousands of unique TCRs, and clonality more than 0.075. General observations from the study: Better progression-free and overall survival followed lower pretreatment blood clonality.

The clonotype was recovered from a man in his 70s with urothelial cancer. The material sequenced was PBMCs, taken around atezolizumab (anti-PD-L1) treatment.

CDR3 sequence reads: CASSLGDKAYEQYF. The CDR3 DNA reads TGCGCCAGCAGCTTGGGGGACAAAGCCTACGAGCAGTACTTC. The V and J genes are TRBV5-1 and TRBJ2-7; D might be TRBD1 (6 bases). Germline CDR1 reads SGHRS; CDR2 reads YFSETQ. V lost 0 bases and J 2 bases, leaving 9 bases between the germline ends. The CDR3 extends over 14 amino acids.